This entry features one TCR beta chain sequence. Antigen: not known. Using immunoSEQ multiplex PCR, the repertoire was profiled, and TCRdb retains in-frame clones only, with some absent. The repertoire consists of about 130,000 clones, with roughly 90% occurring once and the leading ten covering 1% to 1.3%. This sample was taken from a study of T cell responses to AZD1222 COVID-19 vaccine. Regarding the study as a whole: Donors were chiefly white British, with a greater number of females, and clonal diversity was perhaps underestimated. Two AZD1222 administrations were followed by greater Spike-specific TCR breadth and depth. Mapped onto spike, vaccine-associated CD4 TCRs spanned it and were dominant at 160-218 and 743-854. Repertoire sampling occurred only after the peak T cell response.

The germline V gene encodes CDR1 SGHTA and CDR2 FQGNSA. The CDR3 extends over 15 amino acids. V was trimmed by 5 bases and J by 4 bases, leaving 15 bases between them. The chain uses TRBV7-2 and TRBJ1-5; D ambiguous. This TCR was sampled from an adult who received the AZD1222 COVID-19 vaccine. Sequencing used peripheral blood, obtained 28 days after the second AZD1222 dose. The CDR3 sequence: CASSPSRSQNQPQHF. The CDR3 region has the DNA TGTGCCAGCAGCCCAAGCAGGAGCCAAAATCAGCCCCAGCATTTT.